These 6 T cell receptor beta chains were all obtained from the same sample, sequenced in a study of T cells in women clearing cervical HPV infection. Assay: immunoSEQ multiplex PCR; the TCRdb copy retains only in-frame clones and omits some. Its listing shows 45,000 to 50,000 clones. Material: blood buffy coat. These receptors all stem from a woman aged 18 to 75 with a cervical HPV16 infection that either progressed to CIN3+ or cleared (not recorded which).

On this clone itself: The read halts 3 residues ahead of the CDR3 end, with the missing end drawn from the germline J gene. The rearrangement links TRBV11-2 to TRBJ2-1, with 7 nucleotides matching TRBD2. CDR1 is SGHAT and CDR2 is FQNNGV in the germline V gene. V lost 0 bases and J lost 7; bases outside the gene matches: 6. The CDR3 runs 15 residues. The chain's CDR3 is CASSLDGLELNEQFF. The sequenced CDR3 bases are TGTGCCAGCAGCTTAGATGGACTAGAGCTTAATGAG.

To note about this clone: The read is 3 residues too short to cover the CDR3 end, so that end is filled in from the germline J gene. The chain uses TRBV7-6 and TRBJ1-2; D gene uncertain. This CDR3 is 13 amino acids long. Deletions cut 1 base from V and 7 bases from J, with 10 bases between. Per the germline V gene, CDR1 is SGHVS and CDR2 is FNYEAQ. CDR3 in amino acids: CASSLDGALGYTF. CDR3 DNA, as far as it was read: TGTGCCAGCAGCTTAGACGGTGCGCTTGGC.

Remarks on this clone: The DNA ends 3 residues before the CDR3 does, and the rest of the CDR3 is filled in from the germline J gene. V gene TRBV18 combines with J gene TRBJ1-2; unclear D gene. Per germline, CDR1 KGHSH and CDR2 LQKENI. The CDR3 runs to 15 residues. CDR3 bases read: TGTGCCAGCTCACCATTATCCGGGGTGTTCGGCGAC. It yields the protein CASSPLSGVFGD. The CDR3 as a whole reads CASSPLSGVFGDYTF. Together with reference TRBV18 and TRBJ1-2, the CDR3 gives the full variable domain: NAGVMQNPRHLVRRRGQEARLRCSPMKGHSHVYWYRQLPEEGLKFMVYLQKENIIDESGMPKERFSAEFPKEGPSILRIQQVVRGDSAAYFCASSPLSGVFGDYTFGSGTRLTVV.

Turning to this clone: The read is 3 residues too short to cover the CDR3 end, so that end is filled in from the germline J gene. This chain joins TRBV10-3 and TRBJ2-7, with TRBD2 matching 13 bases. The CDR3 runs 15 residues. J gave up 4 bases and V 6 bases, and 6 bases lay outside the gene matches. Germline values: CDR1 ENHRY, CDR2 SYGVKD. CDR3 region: CAIRGTSGEFYEQYF. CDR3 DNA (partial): TGTGCCATCAGGGGGACTAGCGGGGAATTTTACGAG.

This CDR3 reads CASSSGRYTYTF. CDR3 bases read: TGTGCCAGCTCATCGGGTAGGTATACC. This sequence joins TRBV18 and TRBJ1-2; no reliable D call. With the read ending 3 residues before the CDR3 end, the germline J gene is used to fill in that end. The CDR3 has 12 amino acids. In germline, CDR1 is KGHSH, CDR2 LQKENI.

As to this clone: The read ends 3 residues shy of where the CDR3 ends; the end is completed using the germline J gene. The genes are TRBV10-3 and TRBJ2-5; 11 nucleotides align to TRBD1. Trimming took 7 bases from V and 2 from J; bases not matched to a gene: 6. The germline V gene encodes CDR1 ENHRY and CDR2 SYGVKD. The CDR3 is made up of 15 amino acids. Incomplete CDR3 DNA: TGTGCCATCAACTCGCGGGACAGGGGGCAAGAGACC. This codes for CAINSRDRGQET. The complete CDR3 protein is CAINSRDRGQETQYF.